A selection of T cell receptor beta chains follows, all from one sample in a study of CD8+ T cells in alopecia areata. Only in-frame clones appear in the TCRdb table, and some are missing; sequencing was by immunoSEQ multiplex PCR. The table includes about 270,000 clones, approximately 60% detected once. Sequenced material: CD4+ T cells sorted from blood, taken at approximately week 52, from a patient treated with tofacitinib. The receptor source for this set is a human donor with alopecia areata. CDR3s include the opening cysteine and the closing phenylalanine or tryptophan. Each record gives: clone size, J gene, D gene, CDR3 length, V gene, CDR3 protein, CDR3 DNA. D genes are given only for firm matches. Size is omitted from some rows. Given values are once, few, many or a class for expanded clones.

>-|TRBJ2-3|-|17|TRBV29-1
CSVGAIGGGGAPDTQYF
TGCAGCGTTGGGGCCATCGGTGGTGGGGGGGCCCCAGATACGCAGTATTTT
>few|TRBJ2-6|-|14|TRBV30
CAWSPFSGANVLTF
TGTGCCTGGAGTCCTTTCTCTGGGGCCAACGTCCTGACTTTC
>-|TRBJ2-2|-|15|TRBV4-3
CASSQVAIGTGELFF
TGCGCCAGCAGCCAAGTCGCGATCGGCACCGGGGAGCTGTTTTTT
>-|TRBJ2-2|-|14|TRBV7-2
CASRRDSTTGELFF
TGTGCCAGCCGCAGGGACTCCACCACCGGGGAGCTGTTTTTT
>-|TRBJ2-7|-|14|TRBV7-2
CASSLGRSSYEQYF
TGTGCCAGCAGCTTGGGCAGGAGCTCCTACGAGCAGTACTTC
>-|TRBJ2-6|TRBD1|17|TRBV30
CAWSLRDRGLGANVLTF
TGTGCCTGGAGCCTCCGGGACAGGGGGCTTGGGGCCAACGTCCTGACTTTC
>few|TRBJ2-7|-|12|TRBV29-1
CSVEWDSYEQYF
TGCAGCGTTGAGTGGGATTCATACGAGCAGTACTTC
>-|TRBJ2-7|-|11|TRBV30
CAWSGLYYQYF
TGTGCCTGGAGTGGGCTATATTACCAGTACTTC
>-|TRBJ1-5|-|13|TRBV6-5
CASSKTGYQPQHF
TGTGCCAGCAGCAAGACAGGCTATCAGCCCCAGCATTTT
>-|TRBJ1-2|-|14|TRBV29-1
CSVGVSADNYGYTF
TGCAGCGTTGGGGTCAGCGCGGATAACTATGGCTACACCTTC
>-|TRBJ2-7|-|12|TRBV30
CAWSTTRFEQYF
TGTGCCTGGTCCACGACTAGGTTCGAGCAGTACTTC
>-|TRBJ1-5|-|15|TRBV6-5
CASTKTAAGNQPQHF
TGTGCCAGCACTAAGACGGCCGCGGGCAATCAGCCCCAGCATTTT
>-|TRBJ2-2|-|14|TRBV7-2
CASSLDAFTGELFF
TGTGCCAGCAGCTTGGACGCTTTCACCGGGGAGCTGTTTTTT
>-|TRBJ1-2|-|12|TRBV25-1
CASSGGYNGYTF
TGTGCCAGCAGTGGGGGTTACAATGGCTACACCTTC
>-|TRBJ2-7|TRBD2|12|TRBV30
CAWKGGRGEQYF
TGTGCCTGGAAGGGTGGGAGGGGCGAGCAGTACTTC
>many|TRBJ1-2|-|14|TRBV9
CASSVDPSNYGYTF
TGTGCCAGCAGCGTAGACCCGTCTAACTATGGCTACACCTTC
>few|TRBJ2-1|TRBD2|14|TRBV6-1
CASSPLAGEGEQFF
TGTGCCAGCAGCCCACTAGCGGGGGAAGGTGAGCAGTTCTTC
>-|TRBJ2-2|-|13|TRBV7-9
CASSLTDSGELFF
TGTGCCAGCAGCTTAACTGACAGCGGGGAGCTGTTTTTT
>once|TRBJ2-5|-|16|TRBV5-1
CASSLGGGTDQETQYF
TGCGCCAGCAGCCTAGGAGGAGGGACAGACCAAGAGACCCAGTACTTC
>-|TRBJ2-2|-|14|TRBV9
CASSVRTNTGELFF
TGTGCCAGCAGCGTGCGGACGAACACCGGGGAGCTGTTTTTT
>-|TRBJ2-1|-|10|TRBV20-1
CSARSNEQFF
TGCAGTGCTAGAAGCAATGAGCAGTTCTTC
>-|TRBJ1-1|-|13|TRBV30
CAWDRRGGTEAFF
TGTGCCTGGGACCGGCGGGGTGGCACTGAAGCTTTCTTT
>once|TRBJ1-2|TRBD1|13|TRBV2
CASREQGPSGYTF
TGTGCCAGCAGAGAACAGGGGCCTAGCGGCTACACCTTC
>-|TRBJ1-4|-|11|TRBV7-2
CASSSHEKLFF
TGTGCCAGCAGCTCCCATGAAAAACTGTTTTTT
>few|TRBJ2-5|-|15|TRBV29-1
CSVEAPGTAQETQYF
TGCAGCGTTGAAGCCCCAGGGACGGCTCAAGAGACCCAGTACTTC
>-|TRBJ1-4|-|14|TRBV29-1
CSVGGKDLDEKLFF
TGCAGCGTTGGGGGGAAGGACTTAGATGAAAAACTGTTTTTT
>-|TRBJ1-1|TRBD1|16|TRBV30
CAWSGGKGQGIAEAFF
TGTGCCTGGAGTGGAGGGAAAGGACAGGGCATAGCTGAAGCTTTCTTT
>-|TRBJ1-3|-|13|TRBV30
CAWSGTSGNTIYF
TGTGCCTGGTCCGGGACCTCTGGAAACACCATATATTTT
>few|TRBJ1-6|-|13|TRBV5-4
CASSLADGSPLHF
TGTGCCAGCAGCTTGGCGGACGGATCACCCCTCCACTTT
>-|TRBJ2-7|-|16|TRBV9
CASSPNGEALSYEQYF
TGTGCCAGCAGCCCCAACGGGGAAGCATTGTCCTACGAGCAGTACTTC
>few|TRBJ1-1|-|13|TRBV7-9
CASGGLLNTEAFF
TGTGCCAGCGGGGGGCTGTTGAACACTGAAGCTTTCTTT
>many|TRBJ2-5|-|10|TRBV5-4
CASSLETQYF
TGTGCCAGCAGCTTGGAGACCCAGTACTTC
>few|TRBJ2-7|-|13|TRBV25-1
CASKGGNSYEQYF
TGTGCCAGCAAAGGGGGGAACTCCTACGAGCAGTACTTC
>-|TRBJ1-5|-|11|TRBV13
CASSLGEPQHF
TGTGCCAGCAGCTTAGGCGAGCCCCAGCATTTT
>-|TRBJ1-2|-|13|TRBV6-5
CASRPDNHYGYTF
TGTGCCAGCAGGCCGGACAACCACTATGGCTACACCTTC
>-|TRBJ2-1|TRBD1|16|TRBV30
CAWNLLGDRGQNEQFF
TGTGCCTGGAACCTCCTAGGGGACAGGGGGCAGAATGAGCAGTTCTTC
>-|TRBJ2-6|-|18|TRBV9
CASSVEGHGLSGANVLTF
TGTGCCAGCAGCGTAGAAGGGCATGGGCTCTCTGGGGCCAACGTCCTGACTTTC
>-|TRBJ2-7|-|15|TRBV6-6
CASSFLAERITEQYF
TGTGCCAGCAGTTTCCTTGCCGAGCGCATAACCGAGCAGTACTTC
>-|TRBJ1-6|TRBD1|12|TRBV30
CAWTRDRALLHF
TGTGCCTGGACTAGGGACAGGGCCCTCCTCCACTTT
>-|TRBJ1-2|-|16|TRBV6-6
CASSYVPAGRVDGYTF
TGTGCCAGCAGTTACGTCCCGGCGGGGAGGGTCGATGGCTACACCTTC
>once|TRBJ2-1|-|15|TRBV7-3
CASSLSGGSIDEQFF
TGTGCCAGCAGCTTAAGCGGGGGCAGTATCGATGAGCAGTTCTTC
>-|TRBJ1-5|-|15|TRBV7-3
CASSLAGTRHGPQHF
TGTGCCAGCAGCTTAGCGGGGACACGGCATGGGCCCCAGCATTTT